These T cell receptor beta chains were read from a single sample in a study of T cell responses to AZD1222 COVID-19 vaccine. Sequencing used immunoSEQ multiplex PCR; TCRdb keeps in-frame clones, though not all of them. The sample includes 95,000 to 150,000 clones, about 90% seen only once; the top ten take about 14%. The source material was peripheral blood, sampled on day 0 of AZD1222 vaccination. These receptors originate from an adult in good health. The CDR3 runs from the conserved cysteine through the conserved F or W. The order of the fields is V gene, clone size, CDR3 protein. Expanded clones are given a class, and other clones once, few, many or no size at all.

>TRBV7-5|NA
CARSTGENSPLHF
>TRBV10-3|NA
CAISDPASIGTANGEQYF
>TRBV5-4|NA
CASSLAFLTGPWYGYTF
>TRBV10-3|NA
CAIKGTGTDPLHF
>TRBV24-1|NA
CATSARGQGDTGELFF
>TRBV5-6|NA
CASLKWGQNSSPLHF
>TRBV19|once
CASSKRGTEGMNTEAFF
>TRBV4-3|NA
CASSGSHLEPGEKLFF
>TRBV5-1|NA
CASSWGDRRSDSPLHF
>TRBV9|NA
CASSVGQGHSYEQYF
>TRBV18|NA
CASHRRSGGSNEQFF
>TRBV19|once
CASSIDLGTGSGANVLTF
>TRBV2|NA
CATLASIGNTIYF
>TRBV6-1|few
CASRVGGINSPLHF
>TRBV14|NA
CASSQVVGTAYEQYF
>TRBV6-5|NA
CASRSGNNEQFF
>TRBV11-2|NA
CASSPDPGQPQHF
>TRBV10-3|NA
CAISSPTGALNTEAFF
>TRBV7-6|NA
CASSLGPSGGADTQYF
>TRBV3-1/TRBV3-2|NA
CASSQGSSVTQYF
>TRBV27|NA
CASTLTAIAGVRYNEQFF
>TRBV14|NA
CASSQTGYGYTF
>TRBV5-1|NA
CASSSGANNEQFF
>TRBV21-1|once
CASSVSRGQGPNQPQHF
>TRBV10-3|NA
CAISQGNEQYF
>TRBV4-3|NA
CASSQDSVSNQPQHF
>TRBV10-1|once
CASSESFNTEAFF
>TRBV4-3|NA
CASSQDQVRFSNEKLFF
>TRBV9|NA
CASSVGGTGYEQYF
>TRBV6-5|once
CASSPQERNNSPLHF
>TRBV28|NA
CASSPQGQGGSPLHF
>TRBV28|NA
CASSSRRTSPGELFF
>TRBV6-5|NA
CATGGGKGNNQPQHF
>TRBV28|NA
CASSLRMEDSPLHF
>TRBV11-3|NA
CASSWGTGSGYEQYF
>TRBV6-5|NA
CASSYSGGLNHSPLHF
>TRBV4-1|few
CASRGRMGLGTGEQYF
>TRBV5-6|NA
CASSPQGGITEAFF
>TRBV28|NA
CASSTTGVWDTEAFF